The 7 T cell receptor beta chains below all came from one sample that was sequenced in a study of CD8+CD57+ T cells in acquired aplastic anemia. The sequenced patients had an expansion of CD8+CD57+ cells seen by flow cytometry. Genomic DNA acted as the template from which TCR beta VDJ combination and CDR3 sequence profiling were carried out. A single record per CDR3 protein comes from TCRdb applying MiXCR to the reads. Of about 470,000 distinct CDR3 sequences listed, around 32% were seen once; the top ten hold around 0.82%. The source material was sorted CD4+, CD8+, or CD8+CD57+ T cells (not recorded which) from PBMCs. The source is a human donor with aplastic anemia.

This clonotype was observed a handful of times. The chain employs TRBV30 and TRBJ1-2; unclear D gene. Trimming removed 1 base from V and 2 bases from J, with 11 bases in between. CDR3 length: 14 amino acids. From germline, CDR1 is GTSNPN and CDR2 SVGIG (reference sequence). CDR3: CAWSATTWNYGYTF. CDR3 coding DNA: TGTGCCTGGAGTGCGACTACCTGGAACTATGGCTACACCTTC. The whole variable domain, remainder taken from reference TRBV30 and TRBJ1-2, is SQTIHQWPATLVQPVGSPLSLECTVEGTSNPNLYWYRQAAGRGLQLLFYSVGIGQISSEVPQNLSASRPQDRQFILSSKKLLLSDSGFYLCAWSATTWNYGYTFGSGTRLTVV.

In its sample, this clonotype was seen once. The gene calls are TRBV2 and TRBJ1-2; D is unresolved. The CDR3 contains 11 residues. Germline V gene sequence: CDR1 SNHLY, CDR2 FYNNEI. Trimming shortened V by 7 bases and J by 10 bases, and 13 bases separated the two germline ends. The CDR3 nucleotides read TGTGCCAGCACCCCCGGGATTCCCTACACCTTC. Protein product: CASTPGIPYTF.

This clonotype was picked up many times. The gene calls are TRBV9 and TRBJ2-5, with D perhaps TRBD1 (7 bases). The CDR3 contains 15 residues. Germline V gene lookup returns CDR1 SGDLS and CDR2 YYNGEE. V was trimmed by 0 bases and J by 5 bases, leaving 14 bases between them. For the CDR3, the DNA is TGTGCCAGCAGCGTAGGTTCAGGGGGGTGGGAGACCCAGTACTTC. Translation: CASSVGSGGWETQYF.

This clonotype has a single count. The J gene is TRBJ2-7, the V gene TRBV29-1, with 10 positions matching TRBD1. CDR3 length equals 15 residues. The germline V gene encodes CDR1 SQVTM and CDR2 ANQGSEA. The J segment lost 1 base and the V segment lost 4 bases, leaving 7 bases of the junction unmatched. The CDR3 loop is CSVVGTGEVSYEQYF. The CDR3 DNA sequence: TGCAGCGTTGTTGGGACAGGGGAAGTATCCTACGAGCAGTACTTC.

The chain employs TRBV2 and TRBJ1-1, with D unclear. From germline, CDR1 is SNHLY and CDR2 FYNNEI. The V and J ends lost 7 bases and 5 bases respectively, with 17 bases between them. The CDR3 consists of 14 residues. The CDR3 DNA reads TGTGCCAGCACCCTAGGGCCTAGAAGTACTGAAGCTTTCTTT. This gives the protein CASTLGPRSTEAFF.

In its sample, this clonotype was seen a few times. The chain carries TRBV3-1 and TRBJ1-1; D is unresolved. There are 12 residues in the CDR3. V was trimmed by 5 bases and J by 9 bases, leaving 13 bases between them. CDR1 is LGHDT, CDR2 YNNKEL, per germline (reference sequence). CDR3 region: CASSATRRKAFF. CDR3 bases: TGTGCCAGCAGCGCTACGAGAAGAAAAGCTTTCTTT.

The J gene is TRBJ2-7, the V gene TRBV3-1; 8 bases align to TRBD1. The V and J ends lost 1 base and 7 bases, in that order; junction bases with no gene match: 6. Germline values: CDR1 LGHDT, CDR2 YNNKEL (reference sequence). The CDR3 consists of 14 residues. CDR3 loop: CASSQAGQGGEQYF. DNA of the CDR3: TGTGCCAGCAGCCAAGCTGGACAGGGCGGAGAGCAGTACTTC.